The clone carrying this T cell receptor beta chain was counted a few times. The target antigen is unknown. The entry originates in a study of cytomegalovirus exposure and HLA in healthy donors. Study findings and constraints: Later findings reportedly placed an Asian-associated ancestry cluster below the approximately 670-donor mean for N-insertions. With DRB1 most and HLA-C fewest, TCR association rates differed between HLA loci in a later analysis. In an earlier analysis, about 87% or about 30%: the productive usage of most TCR beta V segments.

Amplification used 60 Vbeta primers and 13 Jbeta primers. In the source study's methods: Among the unique TCR beta chains that a later analysis counted, roughly 80 million in all, roughly 11 million were shared. Using immunoSEQ multiplex PCR, the repertoire was profiled, and TCRdb retains in-frame clones only, with some absent. D and trimming come from the DNA, and the V and J calls and clone size come from that table. The table records about 140,000 clones, approximately 83% of them present only once. Material: PBMCs. The receptor comes from a woman aged 40 to 50 in good health and CMV-seronegative.

The CDR3 DNA sequence: TGTGCCAGCAGCTCCGGGACAGGGGGCTCTCTCACTGAAGCTTTCTTT. Amino acids: CASSSGTGGSLTEAFF. V gene TRBV5-8 combines with J gene TRBJ1-1; TRBD1 aligns across 12 bases. The V gene end was trimmed by 3 bases and the J gene end by 4 bases; junction bases not matched to a gene: 7. The length of the CDR3 is 16 residues. Germline-derived CDR1 and CDR2 are SGHTS and YDEGEE.